Below are 26 T cell receptor beta chains sequenced from a single sample in a study of T cell responses to AZD1222 COVID-19 vaccine. Produced via immunoSEQ multiplex PCR; TCRdb's table is partial and in-frame only. The sample includes around 210,000 clones, around 94% of them seen just once. The specimen was peripheral blood, collected 28 days after the second dose of the MenACWY control vaccine. Receptors originate from an adult who received the MenACWY meningococcal vaccine as a control.

This chain uses TRBV27 with TRBJ2-5, with D possibly matching TRBD2 (5 bases). The ends were cut back, 2 bases at V and 9 bases at J, with 7 bases in the middle. The CDR3 extends over 11 amino acids. CDR1 is MNHEY and CDR2 is SMNVEV in the germline V gene (reference sequence). The CDR3 bases are TGTGCCAGCAGTTTAGAGAGGGCCCAGTACTTC. It translates to CASSLERAQYF.

The chain joins TRBV5-1 to TRBJ1-1; possible D gene TRBD1, 5 bases. The V and J ends lost 6 bases and 4 bases respectively, with 7 bases between them. The CDR3 is made up of 11 amino acids. Per germline, CDR1 SGHRS and CDR2 YFSETQ. This chain's CDR3 is CASMGGTEAFF. The CDR3 DNA sequence: TGCGCCAGCATGGGGGGCACTGAAGCTTTCTTT.

The chain joins TRBV27 to TRBJ2-3, with D hard to call. Trimming removed 4 bases from V and 5 bases from J, with 13 bases in between. The CDR3 runs 14 residues. The germline V gene encodes CDR1 MNHEY and CDR2 SMNVEV (reference sequence). The DNA of the CDR3 is TGTGCCAGCAGTTCTCTGGGGAAGAGAGATACGCAGTATTTT. The encoded protein is CASSSLGKRDTQYF.

J is TRBJ1-5 and V is TRBV6-1; D may be TRBD1 (5 bases). The CDR3 is 15 amino acids. Germline V CDR1 and CDR2: MNHNS, SASEGT. V dropped 2 bases and J dropped 6 bases, with 14 bases sitting between them. The DNA of the CDR3 is TGTGCCAGCAGTGAAATCTGGAGGGGCGGTCAGCCCCAGCATTTT. It encodes CASSEIWRGGQPQHF.

CDR3 sequence (DNA): TGTGCCAGCATCGGGGCGACAGAAAACACCGGGGAGCTGTTTTTT. This codes for CASIGATENTGELFF. The V gene is TRBV6-5, the J gene TRBJ2-2; D is perhaps TRBD1 or TRBD2 (5 bases each). The germline gives CDR1 MNHEY, CDR2 SVGAGI. Trimming shortened V by 7 bases and J by 2 bases, and 14 bases separated the two germline ends. The CDR3 totals 15 residues.

The V and J genes are TRBV5-1 and TRBJ1-1; D not certain. Trimming left V 0 bases short and J 0 bases short, with 9 bases between. CDR1 and CDR2 from the germline V gene are SGHRS and YFSETQ. This CDR3 spans 15 amino acids. The CDR3 loop reads CASSLGGLMNTEAFF. For the CDR3, the DNA is TGCGCCAGCAGCTTGGGGGGATTGATGAACACTGAAGCTTTCTTT.

The rearrangement uses TRBV18 and TRBJ2-7, with D uncertain. This CDR3 region has 14 residues. Germline values: CDR1 KGHSH, CDR2 LQKENI. The V end was cut by 0 bases, the J end by 0 bases, with 6 bases between. The CDR3 is CASSPPYSSYEQYF. CDR3 coding DNA: TGTGCCAGCTCACCACCTTACAGCTCCTACGAGCAGTACTTC.

The V and J genes are TRBV28 and TRBJ1-2, with D maybe TRBD1 (5 bases). Germline CDR1 is MDHEN and CDR2 is SYDVKM. The length of the CDR3 is 17 residues. Trimming removed 4 bases from V and 2 bases from J, with 20 bases in between. In nucleotides, the CDR3 is TGTGCCAGCAGTTCTCCCTCAGTCGGGGGGATGAACTATGGCTACACCTTC. Amino acid sequence: CASSSPSVGGMNYGYTF.

The chain is built from TRBV7-9 and TRBJ2-1, with D uncertain. Per germline, CDR1 SEHNR and CDR2 FQNEAQ (reference sequence). Deletions cut 1 base from V and 5 bases from J, with 3 bases between. The length of the CDR3 is 12 residues. CDR3 DNA sequence: TGTGCCAGCAGCTTAGTTGACAATGAGCAGTTCTTC. It yields the protein CASSLVDNEQFF.

The chain has TRBV10-3 and TRBJ2-7; 8 bases align to TRBD1. V gave up 8 bases and J gave up 4 bases; unmatched junction bases: 10. The CDR3 sequence is 14 residues long. Germline V lookup: CDR1 ENHRY, CDR2 SYGVKD. The CDR3, as DNA: TGTGCCATCGGGGAAAGGGACAGGCAGTACGAGCAGTACTTC. Translated, it gives CAIGERDRQYEQYF.

This chain links TRBV24-1 with TRBJ1-1; 10 bases map to TRBD1. The length of the CDR3 is 15 residues. The germline V gene encodes CDR1 KGHDR and CDR2 SFDVKD. V lost 4 bases and J lost 5; bases outside the gene matches: 6. CDR3 residues: CATSDTGTGVTEAFF. The CDR3 DNA is TGTGCCACCAGTGACACCGGGACAGGGGTGACTGAAGCTTTCTTT.

J is TRBJ2-3 and V is TRBV27, with 9 bases matching TRBD1. Germline CDR1 reads MNHEY; CDR2 reads SMNVEV (reference sequence). V lost 8 bases, J lost 3 bases, and 12 bases stayed unmatched. This CDR3 is built from 16 residues. CDR3 bases: TGTGCCAGCTTACCTTCCGGGACAGGGAGGACAGATACGCAGTATTTT. Its translation: CASLPSGTGRTDTQYF.

The V and J genes are TRBV5-1 and TRBJ2-7, with a tentative D call TRBD2 (6 bases). Trimming took 0 bases from V and 3 from J, leaving 13 bases between them. CDR1 is SGHRS and CDR2 is YFSETQ in the germline V gene. This CDR3 is 15 amino acids long. The DNA of the CDR3 is TGCGCCAGCAGCTTGGCGGCAGGGACTGGCTACGAGCAGTACTTC. This sequence encodes CASSLAAGTGYEQYF. The entire variable domain, with the rest obtained from reference TRBV5-1 and TRBJ2-7, is as follows: KAGVTQTPRYLIKTRGQQVTLSCSPISGHRSVSWYQQTPGQGLQFLFEYFSETQRNKGNFPGRFSGRQFSNSRSEMNVSTLELGDSALYLCASSLAAGTGYEQYFGPGTRLTVT.

The chain links TRBV24-1 to TRBJ1-5; D is unclear. The CDR3 runs 13 residues. The V end lost 3 bases, the J end lost 1 base, and 3 bases lay between the germline ends. From germline, CDR1 is KGHDR and CDR2 SFDVKD. DNA of the CDR3: TGTGCCACCAGTGATGGGAGCAATCAGCCCCAGCATTTT. Its translation: CATSDGSNQPQHF.

This chain joins TRBV6-5 and TRBJ1-1, with D perhaps TRBD1 (6 bases). Looked up from germline, CDR1 is MNHEY and CDR2 is SVGAGI. This CDR3 has 13 amino acids. Trimming pared 4 bases from V and 8 bases from J, leaving 14 bases between. The CDR3 DNA reads as TGTGCCAGCAGTTCACAGACCGGGACAGAAGCTTTCTTT. This gives the protein CASSSQTGTEAFF.

The V and J genes are TRBV6-6 and TRBJ2-7, with 7 bases matching TRBD1. The CDR3 runs to 15 residues. Germline V gene sequence: CDR1 MNHNY, CDR2 SVGAGI (reference sequence). With V trimmed by 6 bases and J by 0 bases, 8 bases remained unmatched. CDR3 residues: CASSPRQGSSYEQYF. CDR3 sequence (DNA): TGTGCCAGCAGCCCTAGACAGGGTAGCTCCTACGAGCAGTACTTC.

V is TRBV9 and J is TRBJ1-4; 7 nucleotides align to TRBD1. The J segment lost 5 bases and the V segment lost 4 bases, leaving 8 bases of the junction unmatched. The length of the CDR3 is 15 residues. Germline V gene lookup returns CDR1 SGDLS and CDR2 YYNGEE. The CDR3 nucleotides are TGTGCCAGCAGCAATCCGGGACAGCTAAATGAAAAACTGTTTTTT. This translates into CASSNPGQLNEKLFF.

The chain joins TRBV3-1 (or the pseudogene TRBV3-2) to TRBJ2-1; TRBD2 agrees at 11 bases. Germline loops: CDR1 LGHDT, CDR2 YNNKEL (reference sequence). The CDR3 sequence is 16 residues long. The J segment lost 7 bases and the V segment lost 5 bases, leaving 10 bases of the junction unmatched. The CDR3 loop reads CASSSHSGGAQNEQFF. The CDR3 DNA is TGTGCCAGCAGCTCCCATAGCGGGGGGGCCCAAAATGAGCAGTTCTTC.

Here the CDR3 DNA reads TGTGCCAGCACCCTGGGCCTTGACGTCCACAATGAGCAGTTCTTC. Protein product: CASTLGLDVHNEQFF. This sequence joins TRBV28 and TRBJ2-1; D is unclear. The CDR3 runs 15 residues. With 7 bases removed from V and 5 bases from J, the gap between germline ends came to 18 bases. Germline-derived CDR1 and CDR2 are MDHEN and SYDVKM.

The chain is built from TRBV5-4 and TRBJ1-1; D call uncertain. This CDR3 has 16 amino acids. CDR1 is SGHNT, CDR2 YYREEE, per germline (reference sequence). Trimming took off 0 bases at V and 10 bases at J, with 22 bases between the two ends. CDR3 amino acids: CASSLGSSGKHQVAFF. In DNA, the CDR3 is TGTGCCAGCAGCTTGGGAAGCTCGGGAAAACATCAGGTAGCTTTCTTT.

The chain employs TRBV11-1 and TRBJ1-2; the match to TRBD1 covers 7 bases. The V segment lost 5 bases and the J segment 5 bases; nucleotides outside the gene matches: 11. This CDR3 has 15 amino acids. Germline CDR1 SGHAT, CDR2 FQDESV (reference sequence). The CDR3 is CASSHRDRSSYGYTF. The CDR3, as DNA: TGTGCCAGCAGCCATCGGGACAGATCTTCATATGGCTACACCTTC.

The genes are TRBV19 and TRBJ2-1, with 8 positions matching TRBD2. CDR3 size: 15 residues. V lost 5 bases and J lost 3; bases outside the gene matches: 6. Per germline, CDR1 LNHDA and CDR2 SQIVND (reference sequence). CDR3 coding DNA: TGTGCCAGTAGTGGAGCTAGCGGGTACTACAATGAGCAGTTCTTC. Residues: CASSGASGYYNEQFF.

The V gene is TRBV9, the J gene TRBJ2-5; D may be TRBD1 or TRBD2 (5 bases each). V was cut by 0 bases and J by 7 bases, with 13 bases left in between. Germline CDR1 SGDLS, CDR2 YYNGEE. The CDR3 contains 14 residues. CDR3 loop: CASSVAGPRGTQYF. Here the CDR3 DNA reads TGTGCCAGCAGCGTAGCAGGTCCGAGGGGGACCCAGTACTTC.

This clone turned up a few times. The chain is built from TRBV27 and TRBJ1-1; TRBD1 matches 7 bases. The V gene's germline CDR1 is MNHEY and CDR2 SMNVEV (reference sequence). The junction had 4 bases not matched to a gene; V was cut back by 5 bases and J by 1 base. This CDR3 contains 14 residues. The CDR3 coding sequence is TGTGCCAGCAGTGTCAGGGGGGGGAACACTGAAGCTTTCTTT. Residues: CASSVRGGNTEAFF.

The chain uses TRBV12-3 or TRBV12-4 and TRBJ1-2; D remains ambiguous. This CDR3 comprises 12 residues. Trimming shortened V by 0 bases and J by 1 base, and 0 bases separated the two germline ends. The CDR3 DNA reads TGTGCCAGCAGTTTAGCTAACTATGGCTACACCTTC. This translates into CASSLANYGYTF.

The J gene is TRBJ2-1, the V gene TRBV19; D possibly corresponds to TRBD2 (6 bases). CDR1 is LNHDA, CDR2 SQIVND, per germline (reference sequence). Deletions cut 5 bases from V and 7 bases from J, with 15 bases between. The CDR3 has 14 amino acids. CDR3 loop: CASSPRRLGNEQFF. Here the CDR3 DNA reads TGTGCCAGTAGTCCCCGAAGACTAGGGAATGAGCAGTTCTTC.